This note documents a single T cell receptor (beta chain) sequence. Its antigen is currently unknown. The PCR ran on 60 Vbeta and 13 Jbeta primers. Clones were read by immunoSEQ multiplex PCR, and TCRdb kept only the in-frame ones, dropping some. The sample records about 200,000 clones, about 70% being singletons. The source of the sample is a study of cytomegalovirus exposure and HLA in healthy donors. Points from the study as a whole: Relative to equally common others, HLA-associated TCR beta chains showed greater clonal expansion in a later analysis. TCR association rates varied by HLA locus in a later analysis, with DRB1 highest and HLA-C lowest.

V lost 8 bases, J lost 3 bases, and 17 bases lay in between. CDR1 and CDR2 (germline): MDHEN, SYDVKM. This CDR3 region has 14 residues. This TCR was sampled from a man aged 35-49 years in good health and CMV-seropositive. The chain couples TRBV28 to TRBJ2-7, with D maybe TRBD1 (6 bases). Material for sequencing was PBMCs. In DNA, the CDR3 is TGTGCCAGCGCCGCCGGGACAAGTCACTACGAGCAGTACTTC. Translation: CASAAGTSHYEQYF. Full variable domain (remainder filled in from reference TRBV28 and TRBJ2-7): DVKVTQSSRYLVKRTGEKVFLECVQDMDHENMFWYRQDPGLGLRLIYFSYDVKMKEKGDIPEGYSVSREKKERFSLILESASTNQTSMYLCASAAGTSHYEQYFGPGTRLTVT.